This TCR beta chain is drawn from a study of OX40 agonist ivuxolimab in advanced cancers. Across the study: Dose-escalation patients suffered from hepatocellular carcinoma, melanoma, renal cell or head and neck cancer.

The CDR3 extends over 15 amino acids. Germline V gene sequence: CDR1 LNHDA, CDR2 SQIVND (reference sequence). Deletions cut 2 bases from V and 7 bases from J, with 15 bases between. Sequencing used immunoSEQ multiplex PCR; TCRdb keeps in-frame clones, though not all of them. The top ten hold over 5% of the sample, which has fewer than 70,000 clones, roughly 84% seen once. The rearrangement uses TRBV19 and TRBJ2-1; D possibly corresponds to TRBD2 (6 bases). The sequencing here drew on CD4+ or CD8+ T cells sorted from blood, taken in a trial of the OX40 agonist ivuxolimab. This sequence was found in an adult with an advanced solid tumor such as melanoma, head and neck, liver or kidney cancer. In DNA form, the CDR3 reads TGTGCCAGTAGTATATGGGCCCCGGGGGTGAATGAGCAGTTCTTC. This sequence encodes CASSIWAPGVNEQFF.